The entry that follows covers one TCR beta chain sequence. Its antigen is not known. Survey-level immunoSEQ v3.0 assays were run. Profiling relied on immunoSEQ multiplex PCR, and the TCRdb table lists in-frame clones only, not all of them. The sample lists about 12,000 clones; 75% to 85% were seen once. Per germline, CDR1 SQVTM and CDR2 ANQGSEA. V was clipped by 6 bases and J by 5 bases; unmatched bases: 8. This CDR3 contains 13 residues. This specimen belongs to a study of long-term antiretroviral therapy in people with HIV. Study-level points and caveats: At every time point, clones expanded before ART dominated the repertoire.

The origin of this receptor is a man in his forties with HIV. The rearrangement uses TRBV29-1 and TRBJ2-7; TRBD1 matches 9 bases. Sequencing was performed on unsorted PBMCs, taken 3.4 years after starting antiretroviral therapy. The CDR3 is CSVDGTGSHEQYF. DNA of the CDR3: TGCAGCGTGGACGGGACAGGGAGCCACGAGCAGTACTTC.